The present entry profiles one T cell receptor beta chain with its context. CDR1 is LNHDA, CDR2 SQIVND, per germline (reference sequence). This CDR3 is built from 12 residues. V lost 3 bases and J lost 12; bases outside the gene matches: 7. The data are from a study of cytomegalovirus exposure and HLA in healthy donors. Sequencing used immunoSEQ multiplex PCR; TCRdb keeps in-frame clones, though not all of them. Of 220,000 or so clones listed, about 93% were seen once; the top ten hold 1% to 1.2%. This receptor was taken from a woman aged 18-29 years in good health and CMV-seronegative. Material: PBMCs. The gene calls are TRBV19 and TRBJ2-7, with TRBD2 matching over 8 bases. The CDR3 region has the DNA TGTGCCAGTAGTATTGGAGCGGGAGATGTGTACTTC. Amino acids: CASSIGAGDVYF.